These 9 T cell receptor beta chains came from one sample sequenced in a study of cytomegalovirus exposure and HLA in healthy donors. PCR used 60 Vbeta primers and 13 Jbeta primers. Sequencing was performed with immunoSEQ multiplex PCR; in TCRdb, only in-frame clones are kept and a portion is missing. The table lists 150,000 to 180,000 clones, 82% of them singletons. Sequenced: PBMCs. These TCRs come from a woman aged 45-65 years in good health and CMV-seropositive.

V gene TRBV15 combines with J gene TRBJ2-1; 8 bases match TRBD1. Germline V lookup: CDR1 LNHNV, CDR2 YYDKDF (reference sequence). The CDR3 runs to 13 residues. The V and J ends lost 7 bases and 4 bases, in that order; junction bases with no gene match: 3. This chain's CDR3 is CATTDRAYNEQFF. In nucleotides, the CDR3 is TGTGCCACCACGGACAGGGCGTACAATGAGCAGTTCTTC. Full variable domain (remainder filled in from reference TRBV15 and TRBJ2-1): DAMVIQNPRYQVTQFGKPVTLSCSQTLNHNVMYWYQQKSSQAPKLLFHYYDKDFNNEADTPDNFQSRRPNTSFCFLDIRSPGLGDTAMYLCATTDRAYNEQFFGPGTRLTVL.

The chain couples TRBV29-1 to TRBJ1-1, with TRBD1 matching over 9 bases. CDR3 length equals 13 residues. Per germline, CDR1 SQVTM and CDR2 ANQGSEA. Trimming at V came to 8 bases and at J to 7 bases, leaving 11 bases not matched to a gene. The CDR3 region has the DNA TGCAGCTTAAAACAGGGGGCAAGAGATGAAGCTTTCTTT. Translation gives CSLKQGARDEAFF.

This clone has just a few counts. The chain employs TRBV5-1 and TRBJ2-3; 7 bases fit TRBD2. Germline CDR1 is SGHRS and CDR2 is YFSETQ. The CDR3 is made up of 15 amino acids. J gave up 2 bases and V 4 bases, and 7 bases lay outside the gene matches. The CDR3 region is CASSLTSELTDTQYF. The CDR3, as DNA: TGCGCCAGCAGCCTCACTAGCGAACTCACAGATACGCAGTATTTT.

V and J are TRBV5-1 and TRBJ2-1; 13 positions agree with TRBD2. The V and J ends lost 4 bases and 9 bases, in that order; junction bases with no gene match: 7. The CDR3 has 15 residues. Germline V gene lookup returns CDR1 SGHRS and CDR2 YFSETQ. DNA for the CDR3: TGCGCCAGCAGCATCACTAGCGGGGGGGCGATTGAGCAGTTCTTC. This codes for CASSITSGGAIEQFF.

V and J are TRBV5-4 and TRBJ2-3; 12 bases line up with TRBD2. The CDR3 is made up of 18 amino acids. The V gene's germline CDR1 is SGHNT and CDR2 YYREEE (reference sequence). J was trimmed by 2 bases and V by 4 bases; bases with no gene match: 11. CDR3 in amino acids: CASSSRKASGGVTDTQYF. CDR3 in DNA: TGTGCCAGCAGCAGTCGTAAGGCTAGCGGGGGGGTCACAGATACGCAGTATTTT.

This clone was picked up a small number of times. The CDR3 DNA is TGTGCCAGCAGTGCAGCTGGACAGGGGGTCACCGGGGAGCTGTTTTTT. Translated: CASSAAGQGVTGELFF. The chain links TRBV5-4 to TRBJ2-2, with 10 bases aligning to TRBD1. The CDR3 has 16 amino acids. In germline, CDR1 is SGHNT, CDR2 YYREEE (reference sequence). Unmatched junction bases numbered 8, after V lost 5 bases and J lost 4 bases.

V is TRBV5-1 and J is TRBJ2-3, with 8 bases fitting TRBD2. This CDR3 has 14 residues. The trim removed 4 bases at V and 2 bases at J, leaving 3 bases unmatched. Germline CDR1 SGHRS, CDR2 YFSETQ. The CDR3 bases are TGCGCCAGCAGCGGGCGGGGGGCCACAGATACGCAGTATTTT. Translating gives CASSGRGATDTQYF.

Of note for this clone: An end of the junction does not agree with germline; a read error may underlie this. The chain has TRBV12-5 and TRBJ2-2; TRBD2 is a possible D gene (5 bases). Germline V gene data show CDR1 as LGHNT and CDR2 as FRNRAP. This CDR3 is built from 11 residues. The CDR3 reads CASGLHRGAVF. CDR3 DNA sequence: TGTGCTAGTGGCCTACACCGGGGAGCTGTTTTT.

This clone appeared once. The rearrangement links TRBV7-2 to TRBJ2-2; D is possibly TRBD1 (5 bases). CDR1 and CDR2 from the germline V gene are SGHTA and FQGNSA. The V end was cut by 4 bases, the J end by 4 bases, with 10 bases between. The CDR3 is 14 amino acids. CDR3 amino acids: CASSYGRGTGELFF. The CDR3 nucleotides are TGTGCCAGCAGCTATGGAAGGGGCACCGGGGAGCTGTTTTTT.